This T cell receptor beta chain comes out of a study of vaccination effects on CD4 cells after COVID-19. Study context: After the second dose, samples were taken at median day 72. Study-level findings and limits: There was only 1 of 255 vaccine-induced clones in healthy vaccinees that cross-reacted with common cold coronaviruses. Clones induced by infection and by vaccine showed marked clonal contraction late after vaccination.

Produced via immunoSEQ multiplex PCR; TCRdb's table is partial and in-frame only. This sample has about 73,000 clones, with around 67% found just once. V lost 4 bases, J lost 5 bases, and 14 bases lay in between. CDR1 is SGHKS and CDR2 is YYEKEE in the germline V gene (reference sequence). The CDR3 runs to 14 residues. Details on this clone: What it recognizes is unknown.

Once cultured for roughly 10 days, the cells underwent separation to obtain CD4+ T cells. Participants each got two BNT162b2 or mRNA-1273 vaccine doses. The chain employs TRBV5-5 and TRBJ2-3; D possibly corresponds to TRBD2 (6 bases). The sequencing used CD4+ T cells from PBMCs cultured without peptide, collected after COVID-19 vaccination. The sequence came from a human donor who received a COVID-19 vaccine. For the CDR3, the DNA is TGTGCCAGCAGCCGACTGGCGGGGTTAGATACGCAGTATTTT. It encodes CASSRLAGLDTQYF. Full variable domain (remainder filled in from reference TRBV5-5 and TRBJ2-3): DAGVTQSPTHLIKTRGQQVTLRCSPISGHKSVSWYQQVLGQGPQFIFQYYEKEERGRGNFPDRFSARQFPNYSSELNVNALLLGDSALYLCASSRLAGLDTQYFGPGTRLTVL.